This entry is about one T cell receptor beta chain. Its antigen is as yet unknown. Germline V lookup: CDR1 ENHRY, CDR2 SYGVKD. This CDR3 has 16 residues. The V gene lost 1 base and the J gene lost 7 bases, with 16 bases spanning the gap. These data come from a study of T cells in Graves' hyperthyroidism and ophthalmopathy. Findings and limits, study-wide: Most thyroid clonotypes expanded above 0.001 appeared in blood too.

It was uncontrolled infection, other autoimmune disease, pregnancy or lactation that excluded patients. Out of approximately 10 ml of fresh peripheral blood came the PBMCs. From RNA transcripts, TCR beta CDR3 regions were amplified. HTBI primers were used for first-round RT-PCR of the TCR CDR3. From the multiplex PCR reads, TCRdb called clonotypes with MiXCR, one entry per CDR3 protein. The sample includes 600,000 or so distinct CDR3 sequences, around 15% of them seen just once. This clonotype was sampled from a woman aged 45 to 65 with Graves' ophthalmopathy. The V call is TRBV10-3, the J call TRBJ2-2; TRBD1 might be the D (5 bases). Sequencing was carried out using blood. For the CDR3, the DNA is TGTGCCATCAGTGAGTTAAGGGGCGCAAAAGGCGGGGAGCTGTTTTTT. Its protein is CAISELRGAKGGELFF.